This paragraph reports one T cell receptor (beta chain). The method was immunoSEQ multiplex PCR; TCRdb's version includes in-frame clones alone and lacks a portion of them. This sample carries 76,000 or so clones, 90% to 95% of them seen once, and the ten largest clones take 0.25%. The CDR3 contains 14 residues. CDR1 is MNHEY, CDR2 SMNVEV, per germline (reference sequence). The V gene lost 9 bases and the J gene lost 1 base, with 15 bases spanning the gap. This sample was taken from a study of technical replicates of blood from several donors. This TCR came from a human donor in good health. This chain uses TRBV27 with TRBJ1-1; D is perhaps TRBD1 (6 bases). Input material: T cells isolated from PBMCs. For the CDR3, the DNA is TGTGCCAGAAACAAGGGGGAATGGAACACTGAAGCTTTCTTT. It yields the protein CARNKGEWNTEAFF.